This T cell receptor (beta chain) was profiled in a study of T cell changes during pregnancy in multiple sclerosis. TCRdb keeps only in-frame clones here, not all; method: immunoSEQ multiplex PCR. The sample gives around 45,000 clones, roughly nine tenths of which show up once; approximately 0.71% is in the top ten. The source of this sequence is a female donor with multiple sclerosis, enrolled in a pregnancy study. The specimen was CD4+ T cells from peripheral blood mononuclear cells, collected before pregnancy.

The CDR3 DNA sequence: TGTGCCACCCAGCTTGGGTTCAGGGGGCGAGGAGAGACCCAGTACTTC. This translates into CATQLGFRGRGETQYF. J is TRBJ2-5 and V is TRBV5-4; TRBD1 matches 8 bases. CDR3 length: 16 amino acids. V lost 9 bases, J lost 4 bases, and 17 bases stayed unmatched. CDR1 SGHNT and CDR2 YYREEE come from the germline V gene (reference sequence).